This T cell receptor (beta chain) is drawn from a study of control samples from healthy donors and cancer patients. This CDR3 region has 17 residues. The V end lost 0 bases, the J end lost 1 base, and 16 bases lay between the germline ends. The germline V gene has CDR1 SGDLS and CDR2 YYNGEE. The data were produced by immunoSEQ multiplex PCR, yet TCRdb's version contains in-frame clones alone and is incomplete. The sample carries about 63,000 clones, approximately 85% recorded once. This chain connects TRBV9 to TRBJ1-1; the D is unclear. The TCR was taken from a man aged 40-49 years in good health. What was sequenced was blood. This CDR3 is CASSVEPLVEGNTEAFF. The CDR3 coding sequence is TGTGCCAGCAGCGTAGAGCCCCTTGTGGAGGGGAACACTGAAGCTTTCTTT.